This TCR beta chain was captured by sequencing in a study of blood T cell repertoires in COVID-19. Looking at the study overall: Collection of acute and convalescent COVID-19 samples took place in the United States, Italy and Spain. The analysed material was cDNA or gDNA that came from T cells, B-cell-depleted T cells, or PBMCs.

Assay used: immunoSEQ multiplex PCR; TCRdb lists only in-frame clones, some missing. The table shows approximately 260,000 clones, with 88% occurring only once. Trimming cost V 5 bases and J 2 bases; bases outside gene matches: 7. Germline V gene sequence: CDR1 SGHAT, CDR2 FQNNGV. The CDR3 is 15 residues long. Specimen: PBMCs or T cells enriched from blood (not recorded which). The sequence derives from a woman between 40 and 50 years old with acute COVID-19. The chain couples TRBV11-2 to TRBJ2-3; TRBD2 matches 7 bases. The CDR3 reads CASSVRTSFTDTQYF. CDR3 in DNA: TGTGCCAGCAGCGTAAGGACTAGTTTCACAGATACGCAGTATTTT.